These T cell receptor beta chains were read from a single sample in a study of blood T cells in healthy people across ages. In TCRdb, the 5' RACE reads were re-called with MiXCR into one record per CDR3 protein. The sample yields about 1.4 million distinct CDR3 sequences, almost 60% seen once. Material for sequencing was blood. These receptors all stem from a man between 18 and 35 years old in good health. CDR3s include the opening cysteine and the closing phenylalanine or tryptophan. The D gene is left open where the match is weak. Part of the rows lack a size; the others show once, few, many or a class for expanded clones.

v_call	j_call	d_call	clone_size	cdr3_nt	cdr3_aa
TRBV7-2	TRBJ2-7	.	few	TGTGCCAGCAGCTTACCCAACTACGAGCAGTACTTC	CASSLPNYEQYF
TRBV20-1	TRBJ2-1	.	.	TGCAGTGCGTCAGACGGCCAGAATCCCTACAATGAGCAGTTCTTC	CSASDGQNPYNEQFF
TRBV5-1	TRBJ1-1	.	.	TGCGCCAGCAGCACCACAGGGTCTGAAGCTTTCTTT	CASSTTGSEAFF
TRBV7-9	TRBJ2-5	TRBD2	.	TGTGCCAGCAGCTTAGGGCCTAGCGGGAAGGAGACCCAGTACTTC	CASSLGPSGKETQYF
TRBV4-1	TRBJ1-5	.	.	TGCGCCAGCAGCCAAATCTCCATGATTCAGCCCCAGCATTTT	CASSQISMIQPQHF
TRBV11-2	TRBJ2-5	TRBD2	.	TGTGCCAGCAGCTTAGTGGGAAGGACTAGCGGGTACCAAGAGACCCAGTACTTC	CASSLVGRTSGYQETQYF
TRBV25-1	TRBJ1-5	.	.	TGTGCCAGCAGTGATTCGGGGTACCAGCCCCAGCATTTT	CASSDSGYQPQHF
TRBV4-1	TRBJ2-5	TRBD2	.	TGCGCCAGCAGCCCCCCTGGACTAGCGGAGACCCAGTACTTC	CASSPPGLAETQYF
TRBV20-1	TRBJ2-7	TRBD1	.	TGCAGTGCTAGAGATTCTCGACAGGGTCCCTACGAGCAGTACTTC	CSARDSRQGPYEQYF
TRBV7-9	TRBJ2-5	.	.	TGTGCCAGCAGCTTAGGTCTTGGGGACCGGGGCTCGGAGACCCAGTACTTC	CASSLGLGDRGSETQYF
TRBV5-6	TRBJ1-2	.	.	TGTGCCAGCAGCTTCGGCAGGGCGCTCCAAGGCTACACCTTC	CASSFGRALQGYTF
TRBV18	TRBJ2-7	.	.	TGTGCCAGCTCACCACCCGCGACGGAGACCTACGAGCAGTACTTC	CASSPPATETYEQYF
TRBV20-1	TRBJ2-7	TRBD1	.	TGCAGTGCTAGATCCCTCCGAGGACAGGGACCTTCCTACGAGCAGTACTTC	CSARSLRGQGPSYEQYF
TRBV6-6	TRBJ2-3	.	.	TGTGCCAGCAGTTACTCGTATCCAAGCACAGATACGCAGTATTTT	CASSYSYPSTDTQYF
TRBV6-1	TRBJ2-5	.	few	TGTGCCAGCACCCCCGAAGCATCAGGGCAGTACTTC	CASTPEASGQYF
TRBV10-3	TRBJ2-3	TRBD2	.	TGTGCCACCCGGACTAGCGGGGGTGGGAGGGCAGATACGCAGTATTTT	CATRTSGGGRADTQYF
TRBV6-2/TRBV6-3	TRBJ2-3	TRBD2	.	TGTGCCAGCAGAAAAGCGGGGTCAGGAATAGATACGCAGTATTTT	CASRKAGSGIDTQYF